Listed below are T cell receptor beta chains from one sample, sequenced in a study of blood T cells in healthy people across ages. TCRdb reprocessed the 5' RACE reads with MiXCR, giving one entry per CDR3 protein. The sample includes approximately 1.5 million distinct CDR3 sequences, around 35% of them seen just once. Sequencing was performed on blood. These receptors were obtained from a woman in her 30s in good health. The CDR3 runs from the conserved cysteine through the conserved F or W. The D gene is left open where the match is weak. For some rows the clone size is stated as once, few or many, or as a class when expanded; others skip it.

TRBJ1-4 NA TRBV28 NA CASSLPPIGGRTNEKLFF TGTGCCAGCAGTTTACCACCCATAGGGGGAAGGACTAATGAAAAACTGTTTTTT
TRBJ1-1 TRBD1 TRBV20-1 NA CSARVIFAGTGNTEAFF TGCAGTGCTAGAGTTATATTCGCCGGGACAGGGAACACTGAAGCTTTCTTT
TRBJ2-6 NA TRBV28 few CASSSVRVSTPSGANVLTF TGTGCCAGCAGTTCCGTCAGGGTATCTACCCCCTCTGGGGCCAACGTCCTGACTTTC
TRBJ2-3 TRBD2 TRBV20-1 few CSARLGGRASDTQYF TGCAGTGCCCGGCTGGGCGGGAGGGCCAGTGATACGCAGTATTTT
TRBJ1-1 NA TRBV11-1 few CASSRLGGAEAFF TGTGCCAGCAGCCGGCTCGGGGGGGCTGAAGCTTTCTTT
TRBJ2-7 NA TRBV20-1 NA CSARVGSTSSYEQYF TGCAGTGCTAGAGTCGGGAGCACCAGCTCCTACGAGCAGTACTTC
TRBJ2-7 TRBD2 TRBV15 NA CATSGERRAGSGEQYF TGTGCCACCAGCGGAGAGCGAAGAGCGGGATCGGGCGAGCAGTACTTC
TRBJ2-3 NA TRBV27 NA CASSRRDVDTQYF TGTGCCAGCAGCAGGAGAGATGTAGATACGCAGTATTTT
TRBJ1-5 NA TRBV28 few CASSFLTDQPQHF TGTGCCAGCAGTTTCCTGACCGATCAGCCCCAGCATTTT
TRBJ2-7 TRBD2 TRBV2 few CASSEMGGPSEQYF TGTGCCAGCAGTGAGATGGGAGGGCCCTCCGAGCAGTACTTC
TRBJ2-1 TRBD1 TRBV28 NA CASKPDRVSNEQFF TGTGCCAGCAAACCGGACAGGGTGAGCAATGAGCAGTTCTTC
TRBJ2-5 NA TRBV9 few CASSPRWTEQETQYF TGTGCCAGCAGTCCTAGATGGACAGAACAAGAGACCCAGTACTTC
TRBJ2-1 NA TRBV27 NA CASSLRQGGNNEQFF TGTGCCAGCAGTTTAAGGCAGGGGGGAAACAATGAGCAGTTCTTC
TRBJ1-2 NA TRBV10-2 few CASSESGSGYTF TGCGCCAGCAGTGAGTCAGGATCTGGCTACACCTTC
TRBJ2-1 TRBD2 TRBV20-1 NA CSARRLAGALNNEQFF TGCAGTGCTAGACGACTAGCGGGGGCCTTAAACAATGAGCAGTTCTTC
TRBJ2-5 NA TRBV4-1 NA CASSQDPKVGLYQETQYF TGCGCCAGCAGCCAAGATCCGAAGGTGGGACTGTACCAAGAGACCCAGTACTTC